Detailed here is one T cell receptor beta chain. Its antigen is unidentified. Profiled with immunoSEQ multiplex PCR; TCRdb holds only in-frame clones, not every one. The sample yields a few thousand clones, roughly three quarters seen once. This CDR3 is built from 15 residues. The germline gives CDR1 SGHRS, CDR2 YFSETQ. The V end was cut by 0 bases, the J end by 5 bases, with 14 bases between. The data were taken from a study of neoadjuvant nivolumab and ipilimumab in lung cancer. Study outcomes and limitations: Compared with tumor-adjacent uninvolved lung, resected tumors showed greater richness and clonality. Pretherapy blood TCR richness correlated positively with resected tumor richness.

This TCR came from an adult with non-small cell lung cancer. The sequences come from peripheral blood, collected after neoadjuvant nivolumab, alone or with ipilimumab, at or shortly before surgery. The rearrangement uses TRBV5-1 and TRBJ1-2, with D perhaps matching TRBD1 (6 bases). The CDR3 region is CASSLEDRGLYGYTF. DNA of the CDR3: TGCGCCAGCAGCTTGGAGGATCGGGGGCTGTATGGCTACACCTTC.